This TCR beta chain appears in the sequencing data of a study of T cells in Graves' hyperthyroidism and ophthalmopathy. Germline CDR1 KGHDR, CDR2 SFDVKD. The CDR3 spans 13 residues. The V and J ends lost 7 bases and 2 bases respectively, with 5 bases between them. The TCR beta CDR3 regions underwent amplification using RNA transcripts as the source. Initially, a first-round RT-PCR of the TCR CDR3 employed the HTBI primer set. TCRdb itself ran the multiplex PCR reads through MiXCR, one entry per CDR3 protein. The sample records 540,000 or so distinct CDR3 sequences, just over 45% being singletons. This clonotype was observed at least ten times. Its antigen is not known. Study-level points and caveats: Researchers report that a 13 V-J model separated ophthalmopathy from stable hyperthyroidism.

The chain combines TRBV24-1 with TRBJ2-6, with D perhaps matching TRBD1 or TRBD2 (5 bases each). This TCR derives from an adult woman with Graves' disease, either hyperthyroidism or ophthalmopathy (not recorded which). The material sequenced was peripheral blood or thyroid tissue (not recorded which). CDR3 coding DNA: TGTGCCACCAGGGGGGCTGGGGCCAACGTCCTGACTTTC. This encodes CATRGAGANVLTF.